In this sample, the clone carrying this T cell receptor (beta chain) turned up a few times. Its antigen remains unknown. These data belong to a study of graft-versus-host responses after intestinal transplantation. Study overall: Induction using anti-thymocyte globulin, followed by tacrolimus and steroids for about 3 years, was given to all recipients. Findings and limits, study-wide: Across patients carrying graft-donor T cell macrochimerism, allografts held high graft-versus-host to host-versus-graft clonal ratios.

Produced via immunoSEQ multiplex PCR; TCRdb's table is partial and in-frame only. The data contain around 50,000 clones, 85% to 90% of them singletons. The clonotype originates from a human patient who received an intestinal transplant, so some T cells may come from the graft donor. The sequencing here drew on PBMCs, taken 26 days after transplant.

The CDR3 is CASRWTANQPQHF. The CDR3 DNA reads TGTGCCAGCCGCTGGACTGCCAATCAGCCCCAGCATTTT. The genes are TRBV28 and TRBJ1-5; no reliable D call. Looked up from germline, CDR1 is MDHEN and CDR2 is SYDVKM. CDR3 length: 13 amino acids. The V gene lost 8 bases and the J gene lost 3 bases, with 11 bases spanning the gap.